The 15 T cell receptor beta chains below come from one sample, sequenced in a study of shared clonotypes between healthy human individuals. Naivety among CD8 cells was defined by CD45RO negativity and positive CCR7 selection, thereby excluding terminally differentiated effector memory CD45RA+ cells. Profiled with immunoSEQ multiplex PCR; TCRdb holds only in-frame clones, not every one. The sample gives about 2 million clones, just under 95% of which show up once; roughly 1% is in the top ten. Input material: naive CD8+ T cells sorted from blood. These receptors all come from a man between 18 and 29 years old in good health.

The chain is built from TRBV28 and TRBJ1-1; D not certain. V gave up 2 bases and J gave up 6 bases, with 7 bases separating them. This CDR3 is 12 amino acids long. From germline, CDR1 is MDHEN and CDR2 SYDVKM. The CDR3, as DNA: TGTGCCAGCAGTTTAGTGTACTCTGAAGCTTTCTTT. Residues: CASSLVYSEAFF.

The chain employs TRBV7-6 and TRBJ2-3; D possibly corresponds to TRBD1 (6 bases). The CDR3 is 15 amino acids. Germline-derived CDR1 and CDR2 are SGHVS and FNYEAQ. The ends were cut back, 6 bases at V and 1 base at J, with 14 bases in the middle. The CDR3 coding sequence is TGTGCCAGCAGTCAAGGTTCAGGGGGCACAGATACGCAGTATTTT. Its protein product is CASSQGSGGTDTQYF.

This chain uses TRBV27 with TRBJ2-7; D gene uncertain. CDR3 size: 14 residues. Germline CDR1 is MNHEY and CDR2 is SMNVEV (reference sequence). Trimming left V 2 bases short and J 4 bases short, with 12 bases between. The CDR3 bases are TGTGCCAGCAGTTTAGACTCAAGTCCGTACGAGCAGTACTTC. It is translated as CASSLDSSPYEQYF.

V is TRBV19 and J is TRBJ2-7, with D maybe TRBD2 (6 bases). V lost 4 bases to trimming and J lost 6 bases, with 16 bases between them. The CDR3 is made up of 14 amino acids. Germline V gives CDR1 LNHDA, CDR2 SQIVND (reference sequence). The CDR3 protein is CASSKAGGKFEQYF. CDR3 sequence (DNA): TGTGCCAGTAGTAAGGCCGGGGGTAAGTTCGAGCAGTACTTC.

The gene calls are TRBV7-2 and TRBJ2-3; D gene ambiguous. CDR1 and CDR2 (germline): SGHTA, FQGNSA. Trimming left V 1 base short and J 0 bases short, with 11 bases between. This CDR3 has 16 residues. CDR3 region: CASSLGTIASTDTQYF. The CDR3 DNA reads as TGTGCCAGCAGCTTAGGTACCATAGCTAGCACAGATACGCAGTATTTT.

The J gene is TRBJ1-1, the V gene TRBV5-1; D ambiguous. Germline lookup yields CDR1 SGHRS and CDR2 YFSETQ. V shed 0 bases and J shed 2 bases, with 11 bases lying between them. The CDR3 contains 15 residues. The CDR3 bases are TGCGCCAGCAGCTTGGTGGTATCTCCTAACACTGAAGCTTTCTTT. As protein: CASSLVVSPNTEAFF.

The chain is built from TRBV28 and TRBJ2-3; D unclear. The CDR3 sequence is 14 residues long. In germline, CDR1 is MDHEN, CDR2 SYDVKM. V was pared by 2 bases and J by 1 base, with 7 bases between. The CDR3 DNA reads as TGTGCCAGCAGTTTACCCCGACGCACAGATACGCAGTATTTT. It translates to CASSLPRRTDTQYF.

This chain joins TRBV30 and TRBJ2-7; D ambiguous. This CDR3 comprises 10 residues. Germline CDR1 GTSNPN, CDR2 SVGIG (reference sequence). V was shortened by 1 base and J by 9 bases, with 7 bases between the two germline ends. CDR3 loop: CAWSAQVQYF. The CDR3 bases are TGTGCCTGGAGTGCCCAGGTGCAGTACTTC.

This sequence joins TRBV19 and TRBJ1-1; no clear D gene. The CDR3 has 15 amino acids. V was clipped by 5 bases and J by 1 base, with 14 bases between them. Germline V gene data show CDR1 as LNHDA and CDR2 as SQIVND (reference sequence). DNA of the CDR3: TGTGCCAGTAGTCCGGGAGCCGGTGGGAACACTGAAGCTTTCTTT. Protein product: CASSPGAGGNTEAFF.

This rearrangement joins TRBV15 to TRBJ2-5; 7 bases line up with TRBD2. The CDR3 length is 17 residues. CDR1 and CDR2 from the germline V gene are LNHNV and YYDKDF (reference sequence). After removal of 7 bases from V and 3 bases from J, the junction contained 17 bases not matched to a gene. CDR3 sequence: CATTRWGEGLLEETQYF. CDR3 bases: TGTGCCACCACGCGTTGGGGGGAGGGCTTGCTCGAAGAGACCCAGTACTTC.

V is TRBV19 and J is TRBJ2-3, with 10 bases identical to TRBD2. Germline values: CDR1 LNHDA, CDR2 SQIVND (reference sequence). The ends lost 6 bases at V and 6 bases at J; junction bases unmatched: 12. CDR3 length: 16 residues. The CDR3 spells CASRMGGLAGADTQYF. CDR3 DNA: TGTGCCAGTAGAATGGGGGGGCTAGCGGGAGCCGATACGCAGTATTTT.

A remark on this clone: At the DNA level, this CDR3 is encoded by other sequences in the same sample as well. The chain carries TRBV13 and TRBJ1-2; D not resolved. This CDR3 contains 13 residues. The V gene's germline CDR1 is PRHDT and CDR2 FYEKMQ (reference sequence). V was shortened by 0 bases and J by 5 bases, with 7 bases between the two germline ends. The CDR3 reads CASSLGRGYGYTF. DNA for the CDR3: TGTGCCAGCAGCTTAGGCCGAGGATATGGCTACACCTTC.

The J gene is TRBJ2-7, the V gene TRBV5-4; 8 bases are shared with TRBD2. CDR1 is SGHNT, CDR2 YYREEE, per germline (reference sequence). This CDR3 has 14 amino acids. J lost 0 bases, V lost 3 bases, and 2 bases had no gene match. The CDR3 DNA reads as TGTGCCAGCAGCTCCGGGACTAGCTCCTACGAGCAGTACTTC. Amino acids: CASSSGTSSYEQYF.

Here the CDR3 reads CASSQDYSEGGNIQYF. CDR3 DNA: TGCGCCAGCAGCCAAGATTATAGCGAGGGGGGGAACATTCAGTACTTC. This sequence joins TRBV4-3 and TRBJ2-4; tentative D call: TRBD2 (7 bases). The length of the CDR3 is 16 residues. Trimming pared 0 bases from V and 7 bases from J, leaving 16 bases between. Germline CDR1 reads LGHNA; CDR2 reads YSLEER.

The V and J genes are TRBV5-4 and TRBJ2-2, with TRBD2 matching over 7 bases. The CDR3 consists of 15 residues. With 3 bases clipped from V and 4 bases from J, the junction kept 6 bases outside the gene matches. CDR1 is SGHNT, CDR2 YYREEE, per germline (reference sequence). CDR3 DNA: TGTGCCAGCAGCTCAGGACTAGGGTTCACCGGGGAGCTGTTTTTT. It is translated as CASSSGLGFTGELFF.